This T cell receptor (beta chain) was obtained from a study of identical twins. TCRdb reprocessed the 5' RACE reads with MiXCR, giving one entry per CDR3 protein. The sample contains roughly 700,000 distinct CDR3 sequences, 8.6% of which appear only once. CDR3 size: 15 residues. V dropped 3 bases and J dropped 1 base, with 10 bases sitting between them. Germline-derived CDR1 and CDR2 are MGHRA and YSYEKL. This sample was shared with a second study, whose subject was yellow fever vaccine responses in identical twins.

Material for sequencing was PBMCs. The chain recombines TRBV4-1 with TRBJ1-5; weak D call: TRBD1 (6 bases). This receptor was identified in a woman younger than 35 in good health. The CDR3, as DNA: TGCGCCAGCAGCCATCTCGGGACAAGCAATCAGCCCCAGCATTTT. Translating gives CASSHLGTSNQPQHF.